This T cell receptor beta chain was documented in a study of T cell responses to AZD1222 COVID-19 vaccine. CDR3 length: 15 amino acids. Trimming removed 2 bases from V and 0 bases from J, with 8 bases in between. Germline V CDR1 and CDR2: ENHRY, SYGVKD. TCRdb keeps only in-frame clones here, not all; method: immunoSEQ multiplex PCR. The table lists roughly 150,000 clones, around 91% of them singletons. This receptor was identified in an adult who received the AZD1222 COVID-19 vaccine. The source material was peripheral blood, sampled 28 days after the second AZD1222 dose. This sequence joins TRBV10-3 and TRBJ1-3; D is unclear. CDR3 DNA sequence: TGTGCCATCAGTGAGATAGGCACCTCTGGAAACACCATATATTTT. As protein: CAISEIGTSGNTIYF.